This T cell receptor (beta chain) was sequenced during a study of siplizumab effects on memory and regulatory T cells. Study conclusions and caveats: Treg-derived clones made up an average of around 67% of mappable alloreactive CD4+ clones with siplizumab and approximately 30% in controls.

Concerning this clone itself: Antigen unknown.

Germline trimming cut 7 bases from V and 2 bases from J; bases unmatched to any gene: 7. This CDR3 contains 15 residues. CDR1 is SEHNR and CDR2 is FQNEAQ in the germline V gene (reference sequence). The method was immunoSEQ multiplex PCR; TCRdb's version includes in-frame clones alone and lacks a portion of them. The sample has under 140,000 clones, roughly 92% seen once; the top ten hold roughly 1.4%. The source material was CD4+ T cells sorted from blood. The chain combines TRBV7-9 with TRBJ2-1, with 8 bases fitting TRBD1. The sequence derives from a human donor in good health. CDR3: CASIWTGRTYNEQFF. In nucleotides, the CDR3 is TGTGCCAGCATCTGGACAGGGAGAACCTACAATGAGCAGTTCTTC. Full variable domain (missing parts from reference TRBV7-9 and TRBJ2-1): DTGVSQNPRHKITKRGQNVTFRCDPISEHNRLYWYRQTLGQGPEFLTYFQNEAQLEKSRLLSDRFSAERPKGSFSTLEIQRTEQGDSAMYLCASIWTGRTYNEQFFGPGTRLTVL.